The sequence of this TCR beta chain was determined in a study of blood T cell repertoires in COVID-19. Whole-study context: T cells, B-cell-depleted T cells, or PBMCs supplied cDNA or gDNA.

Generated by immunoSEQ multiplex PCR, the TCRdb table keeps only in-frame clones and is missing some. The sample lists 400,000 or so clones, approximately 90% occurring once. Seattle patients were enrolled during active infection and followed longitudinally. V shed 5 bases and J shed 4 bases, with 18 bases lying between them. The germline CDR1 and CDR2 sequences are SGHTA and FQGTGA. The CDR3 length is 17 residues. Sequencing was carried out using peripheral blood. The chain recombines TRBV7-3 with TRBJ2-6; no clear D. The clonotype originates from a man in his late teens or twenties with COVID-19, enrolled during active disease. The CDR3 DNA sequence: TGTGCCAGCAGCCCTGAACCAGGCCTTCTCGGGGCCAACGTCCTGACTTTC. It encodes CASSPEPGLLGANVLTF.